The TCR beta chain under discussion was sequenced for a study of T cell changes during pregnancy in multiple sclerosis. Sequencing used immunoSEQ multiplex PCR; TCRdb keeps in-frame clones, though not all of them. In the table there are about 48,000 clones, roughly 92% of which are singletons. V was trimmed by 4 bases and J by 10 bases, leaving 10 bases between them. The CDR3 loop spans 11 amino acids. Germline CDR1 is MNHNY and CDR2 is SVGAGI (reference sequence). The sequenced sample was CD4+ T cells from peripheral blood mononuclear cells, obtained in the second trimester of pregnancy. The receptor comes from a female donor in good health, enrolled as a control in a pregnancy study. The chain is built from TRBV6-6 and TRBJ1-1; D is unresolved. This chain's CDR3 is CASSSQRRAFF. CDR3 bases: TGTGCCAGCAGTTCTCAGAGGAGAGCTTTCTTT.